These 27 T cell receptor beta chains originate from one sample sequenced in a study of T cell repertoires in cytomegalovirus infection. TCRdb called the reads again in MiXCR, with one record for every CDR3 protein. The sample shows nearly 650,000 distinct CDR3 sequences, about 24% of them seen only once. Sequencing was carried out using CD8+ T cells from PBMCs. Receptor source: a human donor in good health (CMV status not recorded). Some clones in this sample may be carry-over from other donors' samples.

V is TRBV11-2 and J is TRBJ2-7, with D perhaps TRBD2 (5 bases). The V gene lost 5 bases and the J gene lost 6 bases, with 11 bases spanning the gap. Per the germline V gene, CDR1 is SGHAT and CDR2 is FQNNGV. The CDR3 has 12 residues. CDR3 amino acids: CASSLGDIEQYF. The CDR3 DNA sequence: TGTGCCAGCAGCCTGGGAGATATCGAGCAGTACTTC.

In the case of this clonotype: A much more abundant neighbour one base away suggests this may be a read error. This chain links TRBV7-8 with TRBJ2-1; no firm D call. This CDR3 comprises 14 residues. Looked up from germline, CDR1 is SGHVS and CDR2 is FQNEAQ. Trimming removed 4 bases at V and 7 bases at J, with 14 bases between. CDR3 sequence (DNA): TGTGCCAGCAGCTCGTCGGATAGTGGGAATGAGCAGTTCTTC. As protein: CASSSSDSGNEQFF. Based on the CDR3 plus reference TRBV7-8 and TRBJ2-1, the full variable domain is GAGVSQSPRYKVAKRGQDVALRCDPISGHVSLFWYQQALGQGPEFLTYFQNEAQLDKSGLPSDRFFAERPEGSVSTLKIQRTQQEDSAVYLCASSSSDSGNEQFFGPGTRLTVL.

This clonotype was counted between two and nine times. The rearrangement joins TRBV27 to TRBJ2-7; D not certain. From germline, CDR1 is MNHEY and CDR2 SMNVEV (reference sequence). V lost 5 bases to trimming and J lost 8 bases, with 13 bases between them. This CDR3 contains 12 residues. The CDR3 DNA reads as TGTGCCAGCAGTCCGAATAATCTTAAGCAGTACTTC. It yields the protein CASSPNNLKQYF.

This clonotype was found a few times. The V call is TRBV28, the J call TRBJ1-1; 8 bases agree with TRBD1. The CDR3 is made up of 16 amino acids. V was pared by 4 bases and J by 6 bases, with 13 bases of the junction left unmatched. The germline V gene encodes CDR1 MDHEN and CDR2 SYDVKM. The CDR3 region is CASSSRQGLSFSEAFF. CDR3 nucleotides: TGTGCCAGCAGTTCTAGACAGGGGTTATCTTTTTCTGAAGCTTTCTTT.

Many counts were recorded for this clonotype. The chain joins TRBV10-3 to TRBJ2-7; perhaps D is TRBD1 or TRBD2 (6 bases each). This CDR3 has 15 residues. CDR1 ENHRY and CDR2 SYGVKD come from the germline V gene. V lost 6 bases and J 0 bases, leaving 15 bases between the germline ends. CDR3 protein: CAISAGHMSSYEQYV. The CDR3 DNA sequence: TGTGCCATCAGCGCGGGACACATGAGCTCCTACGAGCAGTACGTC.

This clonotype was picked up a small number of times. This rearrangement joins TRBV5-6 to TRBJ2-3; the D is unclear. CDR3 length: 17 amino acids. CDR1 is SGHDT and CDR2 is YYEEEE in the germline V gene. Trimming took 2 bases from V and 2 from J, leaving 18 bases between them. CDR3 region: CASSLTAGDFFTDTQYF. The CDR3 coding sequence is TGTGCCAGCAGCTTAACAGCAGGAGATTTTTTCACAGATACGCAGTATTTT.

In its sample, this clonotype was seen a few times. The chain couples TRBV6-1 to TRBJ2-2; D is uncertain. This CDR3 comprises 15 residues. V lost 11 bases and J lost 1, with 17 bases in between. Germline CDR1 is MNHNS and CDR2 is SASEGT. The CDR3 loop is CASQIGVGNTGELFF. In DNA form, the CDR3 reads TGTGCCTCCCAGATTGGGGTAGGGAACACCGGGGAGCTGTTTTTT.

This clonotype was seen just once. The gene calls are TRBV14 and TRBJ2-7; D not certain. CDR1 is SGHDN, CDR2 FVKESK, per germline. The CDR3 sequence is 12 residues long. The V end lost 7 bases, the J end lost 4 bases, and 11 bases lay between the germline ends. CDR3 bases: TGTGCCAGCAACCTGCCCGATTACGAGCAGTACTTC. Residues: CASNLPDYEQYF.

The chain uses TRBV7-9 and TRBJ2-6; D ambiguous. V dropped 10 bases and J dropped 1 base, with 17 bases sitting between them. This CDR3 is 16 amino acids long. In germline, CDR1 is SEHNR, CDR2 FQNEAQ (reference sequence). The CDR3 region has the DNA TGTGCCAATCTTCGCTTTACCTCTTCTGGGGCCAACGTCCTGACTTTC. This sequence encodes CANLRFTSSGANVLTF.

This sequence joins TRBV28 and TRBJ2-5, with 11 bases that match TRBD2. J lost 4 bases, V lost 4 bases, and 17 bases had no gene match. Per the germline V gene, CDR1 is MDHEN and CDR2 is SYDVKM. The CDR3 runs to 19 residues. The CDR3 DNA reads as TGTGCCAGCAGTTGGGGTTTTTTCGTCGGCCTAGCGGGGGGAGAGACCCAGTACTTC. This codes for CASSWGFFVGLAGGETQYF.

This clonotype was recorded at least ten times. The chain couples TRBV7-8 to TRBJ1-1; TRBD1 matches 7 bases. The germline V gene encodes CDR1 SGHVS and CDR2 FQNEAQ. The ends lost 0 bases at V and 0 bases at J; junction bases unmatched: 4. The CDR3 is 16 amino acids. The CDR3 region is CASSLAGQSVNTEAFF. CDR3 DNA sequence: TGTGCCAGCAGCTTAGCGGGACAGTCTGTGAACACTGAAGCTTTCTTT.

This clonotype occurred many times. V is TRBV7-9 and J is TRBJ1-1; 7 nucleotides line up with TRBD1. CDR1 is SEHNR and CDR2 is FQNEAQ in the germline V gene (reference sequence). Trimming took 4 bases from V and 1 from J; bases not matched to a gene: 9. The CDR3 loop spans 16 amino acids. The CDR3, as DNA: TGTGCCAGCAGCTCACTCCCGGGACAGACGAACACTGAAGCTTTCTTT. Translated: CASSSLPGQTNTEAFF.

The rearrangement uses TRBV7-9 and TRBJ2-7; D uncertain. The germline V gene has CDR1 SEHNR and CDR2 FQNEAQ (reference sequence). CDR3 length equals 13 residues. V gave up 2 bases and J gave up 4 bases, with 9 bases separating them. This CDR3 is CASSLNHGYEQYF. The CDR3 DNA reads TGTGCCAGCAGCTTAAATCATGGGTACGAGCAGTACTTC.

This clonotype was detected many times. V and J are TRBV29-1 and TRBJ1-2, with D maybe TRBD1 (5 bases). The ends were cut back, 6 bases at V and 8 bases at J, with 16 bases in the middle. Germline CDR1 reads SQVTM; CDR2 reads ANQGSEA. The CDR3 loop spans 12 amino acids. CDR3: CSVARDSVGYTF. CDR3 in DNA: TGCAGCGTAGCCCGGGACTCTGTCGGCTACACCTTC.

The DNA for the CDR3 is TGCGCCAGCAGCCAAGCGGGGGGGCCTCATGAGCAGTTCTTC. Translated, it gives CASSQAGGPHEQFF. The V gene is TRBV4-1, the J gene TRBJ2-1; 8 bases are shared with TRBD2. The CDR3 contains 14 residues. Looked up from germline, CDR1 is MGHRA and CDR2 is YSYEKL. The V segment lost 1 base and the J segment 8 bases; nucleotides outside the gene matches: 4.

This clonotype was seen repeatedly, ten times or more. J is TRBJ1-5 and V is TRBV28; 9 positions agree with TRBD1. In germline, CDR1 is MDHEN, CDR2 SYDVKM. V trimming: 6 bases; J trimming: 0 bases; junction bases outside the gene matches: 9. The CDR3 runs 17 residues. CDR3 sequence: CASRLPGQGYSNQPQHF. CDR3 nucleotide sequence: TGTGCCAGCAGGTTACCGGGACAGGGCTATAGCAATCAGCCCCAGCATTTT.

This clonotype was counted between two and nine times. CDR3 coding DNA: TGTGCCACCAGCAGTTCGACAGGGGGGGATTACGAGCAGTACTTC. Amino acids: CATSSSTGGDYEQYF. The rearrangement links TRBV15 to TRBJ2-7, with TRBD1 identical over 9 bases. Losses at the gene ends were 3 bases for V and 4 bases for J; bases not matched to a gene: 7. Germline CDR1 is LNHNV and CDR2 is YYDKDF (reference sequence). This CDR3 has 15 amino acids. Combining the CDR3 with reference TRBV15 and TRBJ2-7 gives the whole variable domain DAMVIQNPRYQVTQFGKPVTLSCSQTLNHNVMYWYQQKSSQAPKLLFHYYDKDFNNEADTPDNFQSRRPNTSFCFLDIRSPGLGDTAMYLCATSSSTGGDYEQYFGPGTRLTVT.

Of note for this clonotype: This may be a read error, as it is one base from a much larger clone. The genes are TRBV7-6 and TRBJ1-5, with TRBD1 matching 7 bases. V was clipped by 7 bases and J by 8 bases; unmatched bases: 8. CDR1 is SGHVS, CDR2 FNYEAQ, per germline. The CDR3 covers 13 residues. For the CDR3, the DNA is TGTGCCAGCAACATTAACCAGGGGGAGCCCCAGCATTTT. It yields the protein CASNINQGEPQHF.

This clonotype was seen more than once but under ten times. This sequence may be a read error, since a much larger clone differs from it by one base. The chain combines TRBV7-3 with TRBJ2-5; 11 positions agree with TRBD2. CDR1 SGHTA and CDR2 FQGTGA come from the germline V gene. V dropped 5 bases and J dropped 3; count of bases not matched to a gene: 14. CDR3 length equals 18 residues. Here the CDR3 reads CASSHQGLAGGLEETQYF. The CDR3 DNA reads TGTGCCAGCAGCCATCAGGGGCTAGCGGGGGGATTGGAAGAGACCCAGTACTTC.

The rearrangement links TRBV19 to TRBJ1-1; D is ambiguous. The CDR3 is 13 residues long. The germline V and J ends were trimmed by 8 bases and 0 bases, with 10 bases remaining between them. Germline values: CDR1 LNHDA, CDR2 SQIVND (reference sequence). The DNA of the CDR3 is TGTGCCAGTTCTGACACCTTGAACACTGAAGCTTTCTTT. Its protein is CASSDTLNTEAFF.

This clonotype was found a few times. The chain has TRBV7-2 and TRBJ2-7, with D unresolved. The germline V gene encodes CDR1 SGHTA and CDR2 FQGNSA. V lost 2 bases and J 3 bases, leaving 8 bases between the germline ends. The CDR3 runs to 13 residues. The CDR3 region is CASSLMADYEQYF. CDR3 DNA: TGTGCCAGCAGCTTAATGGCCGACTACGAGCAGTACTTC.

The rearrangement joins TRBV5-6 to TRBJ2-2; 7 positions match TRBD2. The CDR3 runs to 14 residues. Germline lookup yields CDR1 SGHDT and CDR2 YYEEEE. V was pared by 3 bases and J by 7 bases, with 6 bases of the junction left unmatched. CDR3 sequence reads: CASSSGGGGGELFF. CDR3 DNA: TGTGCCAGCAGCTCCGGCGGGGGAGGCGGGGAGCTGTTTTTT.

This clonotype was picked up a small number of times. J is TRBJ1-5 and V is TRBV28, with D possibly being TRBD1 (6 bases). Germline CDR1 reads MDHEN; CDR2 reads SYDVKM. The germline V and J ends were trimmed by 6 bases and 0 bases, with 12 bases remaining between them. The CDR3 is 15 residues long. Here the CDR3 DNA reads TGTGCCAGCAGGGGACACAAAATTAGCAATCAGCCCCAGCATTTT. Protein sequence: CASRGHKISNQPQHF.

Here the CDR3 DNA reads TGTGCCAGCAGCACCACAGTATTCTATGAGCAGTTCTTC. It translates to CASSTTVFYEQFF. V usage is TRBV7-6 and J usage is TRBJ2-1; D is ambiguous. Looked up from germline, CDR1 is SGHVS and CDR2 is FNYEAQ. V was pared by 5 bases and J by 8 bases, with 13 bases between. The CDR3 is 13 residues long.

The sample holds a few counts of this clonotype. The CDR3 loop reads CASSHRRDLLSRETQYF. Here the CDR3 DNA reads TGCGCCAGCAGCCATCGACGGGACCTCCTAAGCAGAGAGACCCAGTACTTC. The rearrangement joins TRBV5-1 to TRBJ2-5; either TRBD1 or TRBD2 may supply D (5 bases each). The CDR3 runs to 17 residues. Trimming shortened V by 4 bases and J by 4 bases, and 23 bases separated the two germline ends. Germline V gene lookup returns CDR1 SGHRS and CDR2 YFSETQ.

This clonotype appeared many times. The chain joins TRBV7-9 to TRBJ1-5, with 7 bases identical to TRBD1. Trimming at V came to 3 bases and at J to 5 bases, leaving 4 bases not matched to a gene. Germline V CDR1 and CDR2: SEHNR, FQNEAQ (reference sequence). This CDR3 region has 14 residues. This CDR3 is CASSLGQRDQPQHF. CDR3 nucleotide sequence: TGTGCCAGCAGCTTGGGACAGCGCGATCAGCCCCAGCATTTT.

In DNA, the CDR3 is TGTGCCATCAGTGGTCTAGCGGGGGCCGAGCAGTACGTC. As protein: CAISGLAGAEQYV. V usage is TRBV10-3 and J usage is TRBJ2-7; the match to TRBD2 covers 10 bases. The CDR3 loop spans 13 amino acids. CDR1 and CDR2 (germline): ENHRY, SYGVKD. Losses at the gene ends were 4 bases for V and 6 bases for J; bases not matched to a gene: 3.